The source of this TCR beta chain is a study of blood T cell repertoires in COVID-19. The overall study: There were acute and convalescent COVID-19 samples, and they came from the United States, Italy and Spain. T cells, B-cell-depleted T cells, or PBMCs provided the cDNA or gDNA that served as material.

Unmatched junction bases numbered 5, after V lost 1 base and J lost 3 bases. The length of the CDR3 is 16 residues. Germline V gives CDR1 PRHDT, CDR2 FYEKMQ (reference sequence). Original data processing: Nucleated cell counts were estimated from reference gene primer amplification. Assay used: immunoSEQ multiplex PCR; TCRdb lists only in-frame clones, some missing. The DNA was the basis for D and trimming; V, J and clone size are from that table. The repertoire holds some 120,000 clones, with about three quarters as singletons. What was sequenced was peripheral blood. This TCR derives from a human donor with acute or convalescent COVID-19. The donor label of this sample is uncertain. The V and J genes are TRBV13 and TRBJ2-2; 7 bases are a match to TRBD2. The CDR3 region is CASSLALARDTGELFF. In DNA, the CDR3 is TGTGCCAGCAGCTTAGCACTAGCGAGAGACACCGGGGAGCTGTTTTTT.